This T cell receptor beta chain stems from a study of CD8+ T cells in alopecia areata. Of note for this clone: Other DNA sequences in this specimen translate into the identical CDR3.

A FACSAria was used to sort CD4+ and CD8+ T cells. These cells came from PBMCs. There are 11 residues in the CDR3. Trimming removed 6 bases from V and 5 bases from J, with 11 bases in between. Germline CDR1 reads SQVTM; CDR2 reads ANQGSEA. Extraction and reverse transcription of RNA yielded cDNA as the sequencing template. Assay: immunoSEQ multiplex PCR; the TCRdb copy retains only in-frame clones and omits some. The data hold 140,000 to 150,000 clones, with around 62% observed a single time. This clonotype was sampled from a human donor in good health. Source material: CD8+ T cells sorted from blood. The rearrangement joins TRBV29-1 to TRBJ2-7; D is tentatively TRBD1 or TRBD2 (5 bases each). DNA for the CDR3: TGCAGCGTAGAGGGACGGAACGAGCAGTACTTC. The encoded protein is CSVEGRNEQYF.